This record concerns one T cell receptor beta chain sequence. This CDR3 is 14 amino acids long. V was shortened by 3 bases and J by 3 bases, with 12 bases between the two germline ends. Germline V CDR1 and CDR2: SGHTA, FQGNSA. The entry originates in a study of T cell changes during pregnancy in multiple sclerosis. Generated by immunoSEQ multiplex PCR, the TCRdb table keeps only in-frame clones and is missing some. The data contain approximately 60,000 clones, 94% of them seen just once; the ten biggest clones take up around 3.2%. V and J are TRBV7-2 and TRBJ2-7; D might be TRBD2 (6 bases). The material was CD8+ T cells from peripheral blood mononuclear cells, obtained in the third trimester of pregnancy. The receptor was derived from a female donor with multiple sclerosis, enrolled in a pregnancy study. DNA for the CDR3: TGTGCCAGCAGCTTGGGCGGGAAAATCTACGAGCAGTACTTC. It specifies CASSLGGKIYEQYF.